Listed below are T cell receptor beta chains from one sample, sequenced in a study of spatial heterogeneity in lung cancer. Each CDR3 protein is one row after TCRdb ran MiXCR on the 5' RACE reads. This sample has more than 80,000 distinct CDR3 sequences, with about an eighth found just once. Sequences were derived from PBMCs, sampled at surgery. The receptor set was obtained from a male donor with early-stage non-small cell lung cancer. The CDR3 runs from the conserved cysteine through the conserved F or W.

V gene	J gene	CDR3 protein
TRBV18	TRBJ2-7	CASSASAYYEQYF
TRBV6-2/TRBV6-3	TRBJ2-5	CASNQEAYQETQYF
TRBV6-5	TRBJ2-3	CASGDRGSDTQYF
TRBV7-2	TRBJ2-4	CASSLGSGTQNIQYF
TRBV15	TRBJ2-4	CATSSSYLLGKNIQYF
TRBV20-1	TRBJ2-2	CSAITRENTGELFF
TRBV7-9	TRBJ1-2	CASSLGLDRDYGYTF
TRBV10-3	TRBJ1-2	CAIRTGGDGYTF
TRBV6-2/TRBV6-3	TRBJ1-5	CASSWGDSYQPQHF
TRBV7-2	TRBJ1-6	CASSLEVGADSPLHF
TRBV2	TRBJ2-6	CASSRGRGANVLTF
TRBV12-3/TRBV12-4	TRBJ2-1	CASSLAEGKGNNEQFF
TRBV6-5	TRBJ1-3	CASSRPGAWGNTIYF
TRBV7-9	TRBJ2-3	CASSPRASGRAIDTQYF
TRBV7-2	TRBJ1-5	CASSLLGDQPQHF
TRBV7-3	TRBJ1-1	CASSLNPGPAFF
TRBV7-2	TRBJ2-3	CASRPGGVGTDTQYF
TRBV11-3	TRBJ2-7	CASSFRSARLGGSYEQYF
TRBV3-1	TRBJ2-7	CASSLAGGTTSYEQYF
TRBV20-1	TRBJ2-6	CSAGSGQLSGANVLTF
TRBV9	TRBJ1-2	CASSVDPSNYGYTF
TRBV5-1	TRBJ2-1	CASSLERVDNEQFF
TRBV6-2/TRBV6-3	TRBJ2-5	CASSWTVQETQYF
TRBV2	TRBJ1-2	CASRFSGTGVLNYGYTF
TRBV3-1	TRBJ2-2	CASSRARRPGELFF
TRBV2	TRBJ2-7	CASILNRSSYEQYF
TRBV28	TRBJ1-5	CASSLWGRPQHF